These 18 T cell receptor beta chains came from one sample sequenced in a study of cytomegalovirus exposure and HLA in healthy donors. Use of 60 Vbeta and 13 Jbeta primers characterized the PCR. Assay: immunoSEQ multiplex PCR; the TCRdb copy retains only in-frame clones and omits some. The sample has around 140,000 clones; the top ten hold approximately 1.5%. The material sequenced was PBMCs. The receptors were gathered from a woman aged 50 to 65 in good health and CMV-seronegative.

J is TRBJ1-5 and V is TRBV5-1; D gene uncertain. V dropped 0 bases and J dropped 3 bases, with 10 bases sitting between them. CDR1 and CDR2 from the germline V gene are SGHRS and YFSETQ. CDR3 length equals 15 residues. The CDR3 region has the DNA TGCGCCAGCAGCTTGGCCGGCGGAAACAATCAGCCCCAGCATTTT. It translates to CASSLAGGNNQPQHF.

This CDR3 is CASSISGSIHYEQYF. CDR3 DNA: TGTGCCAGTAGTATTAGCGGGTCAATACACTACGAGCAGTACTTC. The V and J genes are TRBV19 and TRBJ2-5, with 7 nucleotides matching TRBD2. The J call may be mistaken, given a closer DNA end match to TRBJ2-7. Germline values: CDR1 LNHDA, CDR2 SQIVND (reference sequence). The CDR3 is 15 residues long.

V is TRBV4-2 and J is TRBJ2-7; TRBD2 matches 12 bases. The V gene end was trimmed by 4 bases and the J gene end by 3 bases; junction bases not matched to a gene: 7. CDR1 is LGHNA, CDR2 YNFKEQ, per germline. The CDR3 spans 16 residues. The CDR3 DNA is TGTGCCAGCAGCCCATTGACTAGCGGGGGCCTCTACGAGCAGTACTTC. Protein product: CASSPLTSGGLYEQYF.

The chain recombines TRBV4-1 with TRBJ2-7, with D unclear. V gave up 0 bases and J gave up 0 bases, with 6 bases separating them. The germline V gene encodes CDR1 MGHRA and CDR2 YSYEKL. The CDR3 runs 14 residues. The CDR3 bases are TGCGCCAGCAGCCAAGATGACTCCTCCTACGAGCAGTACTTC. It codes for CASSQDDSSYEQYF.

The chain uses TRBV6-5 and TRBJ2-1, with 7 bases aligning to TRBD2. CDR3 size: 15 residues. V gave up 2 bases and J gave up 8 bases; unmatched junction bases: 9. Germline CDR1 is MNHEY and CDR2 is SVGAGI. CDR3 sequence (DNA): TGTGCCAGCAGTTACGCGGGAGCCAGTTTGTATGAGCAGTTCTTC. Its protein is CASSYAGASLYEQFF.

The V call is TRBV19, the J call TRBJ2-3, with 8 bases lining up with TRBD2. The CDR3 runs to 13 residues. Looked up from germline, CDR1 is LNHDA and CDR2 is SQIVND (reference sequence). V gave up 6 bases and J gave up 4 bases; unmatched junction bases: 3. Written as DNA, the CDR3 is TGTGCCAGTAGAGGCGGGGGGTCAGATACGCAGTATTTT. Encoded protein: CASRGGGSDTQYF.

This chain links TRBV16 with TRBJ2-2, with a possible D match to TRBD1 (6 bases). From germline, CDR1 is KGHSY and CDR2 FQNENV. The CDR3 sequence is 15 residues long. V was clipped by 0 bases and J by 6 bases, with 11 bases between them. CDR3 DNA: TGTGCCAGCAGCCAATCAGGCAGGGGCGCCGGGGAGCTGTTTTTT. Translating it yields CASSQSGRGAGELFF.

This chain links TRBV28 with TRBJ2-2; 8 bases align to TRBD2. Germline CDR1 reads MDHEN; CDR2 reads SYDVKM. V shed 2 bases, J shed 0 bases, and the junction held 2 bases outside the gene matches. This CDR3 contains 16 residues. The CDR3 sequence is CASSLAGGSNTGELFF. The CDR3 DNA follows: TGTGCCAGCAGTTTAGCGGGGGGCTCGAACACCGGGGAGCTGTTTTTT. Full variable domain (missing parts from reference TRBV28 and TRBJ2-2): DVKVTQSSRYLVKRTGEKVFLECVQDMDHENMFWYRQDPGLGLRLIYFSYDVKMKEKGDIPEGYSVSREKKERFSLILESASTNQTSMYLCASSLAGGSNTGELFFGEGSRLTVL.

The gene calls are TRBV28 and TRBJ2-7; D remains ambiguous. This CDR3 has 14 amino acids. Trimming left V 8 bases short and J 3 bases short, with 17 bases between. Germline-derived CDR1 and CDR2 are MDHEN and SYDVKM. CDR3 residues: CASLPGAYVYEQYF. For the CDR3, the DNA is TGTGCCAGCCTCCCCGGAGCGTATGTCTACGAGCAGTACTTC.

The chain recombines TRBV15 with TRBJ2-7, with TRBD2 as a possible D gene (5 bases). The V and J ends lost 0 bases and 3 bases respectively, with 9 bases between them. The germline V gene encodes CDR1 LNHNV and CDR2 YYDKDF (reference sequence). The CDR3 has 14 residues. The CDR3 bases are TGTGCCACCAGCAGAGATAGCCGGGGCTACGAGCAGTACTTC. Translation: CATSRDSRGYEQYF.

This chain joins TRBV15 and TRBJ1-1, with 11 nucleotides matching TRBD1. The length of the CDR3 is 17 residues. Germline CDR1 is LNHNV and CDR2 is YYDKDF (reference sequence). V shed 0 bases and J 4 bases; nucleotides not matched to a gene: 7. DNA of the CDR3: TGTGCCACCAGCAGAGATCTTAGGACAGGGGGCGTCACTGAAGCTTTCTTT. Its translation: CATSRDLRTGGVTEAFF. Complete variable domain (other parts from reference TRBV15 and TRBJ1-1): DAMVIQNPRYQVTQFGKPVTLSCSQTLNHNVMYWYQQKSSQAPKLLFHYYDKDFNNEADTPDNFQSRRPNTSFCFLDIRSPGLGDTAMYLCATSRDLRTGGVTEAFFGQGTRLTVV.

V gene TRBV11-2 combines with J gene TRBJ2-2; 8 nucleotides agree with TRBD2. This CDR3 has 16 residues. In germline, CDR1 is SGHAT, CDR2 FQNNGV. V dropped 5 bases and J dropped 4; count of bases not matched to a gene: 9. The CDR3 here is CASSVPPGTSTGELFF. Written as DNA, the CDR3 is TGTGCCAGCAGCGTGCCTCCCGGGACTAGCACCGGGGAGCTGTTTTTT.

The J gene is TRBJ1-5, the V gene TRBV28; 7 nucleotides agree with TRBD1. The CDR3 length is 17 residues. V gave up 0 bases and J gave up 0 bases; unmatched junction bases: 5. Germline V gives CDR1 MDHEN, CDR2 SYDVKM. CDR3 bases: TGTGCCAGCAGTTTATGGGGGTCAGGGGGTAGCAATCAGCCCCAGCATTTT. Residues: CASSLWGSGGSNQPQHF.

The CDR3 protein is CASSAPPGDNEQFF. DNA for the CDR3: TGTGCCAGCAGCGCTCCCCCGGGGGACAATGAGCAGTTCTTC. The chain uses TRBV9 and TRBJ2-1; D perhaps matches TRBD2 (6 bases). Trimming removed 3 bases from V and 5 bases from J, with 12 bases in between. From germline, CDR1 is SGDLS and CDR2 YYNGEE. This CDR3 is 14 amino acids long.

The chain has TRBV5-1 and TRBJ2-6, with TRBD1 matching 8 bases. The CDR3 covers 16 residues. J gave up 0 bases and V 7 bases, and 6 bases lay outside the gene matches. Germline V lookup: CDR1 SGHRS, CDR2 YFSETQ. The CDR3 is CASWGQVNSGANVLTF. CDR3 coding DNA: TGCGCCAGCTGGGGACAGGTGAACTCTGGGGCCAACGTCCTGACTTTC.

This chain links TRBV19 with TRBJ2-1, with TRBD1 matching 9 bases. Germline V gives CDR1 LNHDA, CDR2 SQIVND (reference sequence). V was pared by 6 bases and J by 4 bases, with 10 bases of the junction left unmatched. The CDR3 extends over 16 amino acids. CDR3 in DNA: TGTGCCAGTAGCCCAGGGACAGGGAGCGGGTACAATGAGCAGTTCTTC. Amino acid sequence: CASSPGTGSGYNEQFF.

The V call is TRBV7-2, the J call TRBJ1-2, with unresolved D. The CDR3 is 13 residues long. V was pared by 2 bases and J by 5 bases, with 9 bases between. CDR1 and CDR2 from the germline V gene are SGHTA and FQGNSA. The CDR3 protein is CASSLTPRYGYTF. In DNA form, the CDR3 reads TGTGCCAGCAGCTTAACACCTAGGTATGGCTACACCTTC.

The chain links TRBV5-1 to TRBJ1-4; 11 positions match TRBD1. This CDR3 contains 16 residues. Unmatched junction bases numbered 8, after V lost 4 bases and J lost 6 bases. CDR1 and CDR2 from the germline V gene are SGHRS and YFSETQ. The CDR3 is CASSLGDRGFDEKLFF. CDR3 coding DNA: TGCGCCAGCAGCCTAGGGGACAGGGGGTTCGATGAAAAACTGTTTTTT.